Listed below are T cell receptor beta chains from one sample, sequenced in a study of cytomegalovirus exposure and HLA in healthy donors. Assay used: immunoSEQ multiplex PCR; TCRdb lists only in-frame clones, some missing. Here the sample spans about 160,000 clones, over 70% being singletons. Specimen: PBMCs. These receptors were taken from a woman aged 25 to 39 in good health and CMV-seronegative. Each CDR3 is given with its conserved first and last residue. D genes are given only for firm matches. The listing skips clone size in some rows; elsewhere it reads once, few, many or a size class.

TRBV9,NA,TRBJ1-2,few,CASSVGSYGVYGYTF,TGTGCCAGCAGCGTAGGTTCTTACGGTGTCTATGGCTACACCTTC
TRBV19,TRBD1,TRBJ2-3,NA,CASSIGQGVDTQYF,TGTGCCAGTAGTATTGGGCAGGGGGTAGATACGCAGTATTTT
TRBV7-9,TRBD1,TRBJ1-4,few,CASTSGWGQANEKLFF,TGTGCCAGCACCTCAGGATGGGGACAGGCGAATGAAAAACTGTTTTTT
TRBV29-1,NA,TRBJ2-5,NA,CSVQFRGRETQYF,TGCAGCGTTCAATTCAGGGGAAGGGAGACCCAGTACTTC
TRBV6-5,TRBD1,TRBJ1-5,NA,CASSLGQPGVGQPQHF,TGTGCCAGCAGTTTGGGACAGCCAGGGGTTGGTCAGCCCCAGCATTTT
TRBV4-1,TRBD1,TRBJ2-3,NA,CASRGQGGTDTQYF,TGCGCCAGCAGGGGACAGGGAGGGACAGATACGCAGTATTTT
TRBV30,NA,TRBJ1-3,NA,CAWSVRSFSGNTIYF,TGTGCCTGGAGTGTACGGTCCTTCTCTGGAAACACCATATATTTT
TRBV5-1,TRBD2,TRBJ2-7,few,CASRGGDYEQYF,TGCGCCAGCAGGGGAGGGGACTACGAGCAGTACTTC
TRBV9,NA,TRBJ1-2,few,CASSVTSGVGYTF,TGTGCCAGCAGCGTGACGTCAGGGGTTGGCTACACCTTC
TRBV5-1,TRBD1,TRBJ2-3,NA,CASAGQGTDTQYF,TGCGCCAGCGCCGGACAGGGCACAGATACGCAGTATTTT
TRBV28,TRBD2,TRBJ2-7,NA,CASSLGTREQYF,TGTGCCAGCAGTTTGGGGACTAGGGAGCAGTACTTC
TRBV6-5,TRBD1,TRBJ1-5,once,CASRRQGVGAGPQHF,TGTGCCAGCAGACGACAGGGGGTGGGGGCCGGGCCCCAGCATTTT
TRBV5-4,NA,TRBJ1-1,NA,CASRSGYTEAFF,TGTGCCAGCAGATCGGGGTACACTGAAGCTTTCTTT
TRBV2,NA,TRBJ1-5,NA,CASSVGGLGQPQHF,TGTGCCAGCAGTGTTGGGGGGTTGGGTCAGCCCCAGCATTTT
TRBV6-6,NA,TRBJ2-7,NA,CASSYSNEVNEQYF,TGTGCCAGCAGTTACTCGAACGAGGTGAACGAGCAGTACTTC
TRBV25-1,NA,TRBJ1-1,NA,CASSDETGNTEAFF,TGTGCCAGCAGTGATGAAACAGGGAACACTGAAGCTTTCTTT
TRBV19,NA,TRBJ2-7,NA,CASSTLTKGVDEQYF,TGTGCCAGTAGTACCCTAACGAAGGGGGTCGACGAGCAGTACTTC
TRBV7-9,NA,TRBJ1-2,NA,CASSYATYGYTF,TGTGCCAGCAGCTATGCTACTTATGGCTACACCTTC
TRBV7-9,TRBD1,TRBJ1-1,few,CASSLFQGDTEAFF,TGTGCCAGCAGCTTATTTCAGGGGGACACTGAAGCTTTCTTT
TRBV9,TRBD2,TRBJ2-1,once,CASSVVRGTSGGHPYNEQFF,TGTGCCAGCAGCGTAGTTCGCGGGACTAGCGGGGGCCATCCTTACAATGAGCAGTTCTTC
TRBV5-1,NA,TRBJ2-7,NA,CASSFSGVTYEQYF,TGCGCCAGCAGCTTCTCGGGGGTTACCTACGAGCAGTACTTC
TRBV7-9,NA,TRBJ1-5,NA,CASSFSGWDQPQHF,TGTGCCAGCAGCTTTTCAGGGTGGGATCAGCCCCAGCATTTT
TRBV5-5,NA,TRBJ1-1,NA,CASSLYWTTNTEAFF,TGTGCCAGCAGCCTGTACTGGACAACGAACACTGAAGCTTTCTTT
TRBV15,TRBD1,TRBJ1-2,NA,CATSPGGRTGGSYGYTF,TGTGCCACCAGCCCTGGAGGCAGAACAGGGGGCTCCTATGGCTACACCTTC
TRBV5-4,TRBD1,TRBJ1-4,few,CASSLGQGSRSNEKLFF,TGTGCCAGCAGCTTAGGACAGGGCTCTCGTTCTAATGAAAAACTGTTTTTT
TRBV11-3,NA,TRBJ2-1,NA,CASSLDSGEQFF,TGTGCCAGCAGCTTAGATTCGGGTGAGCAGTTCTTC
TRBV28,NA,TRBJ1-3,NA,CASSLNPGRAGNTIYF,TGTGCCAGCAGTTTGAATCCGGGCAGGGCTGGAAACACCATATATTTT
TRBV28,NA,TRBJ1-4,NA,CASSSMPQSATNEKLFF,TGTGCCAGCAGTTCAATGCCGCAGAGCGCAACTAATGAAAAACTGTTTTTT
TRBV28,TRBD1,TRBJ1-4,NA,CASSSGGAGEKLFF,TGTGCCAGCAGTTCAGGGGGCGCGGGTGAAAAACTGTTTTTT
TRBV5-4,NA,TRBJ2-1,NA,CASSLVWGDEQFF,TGTGCCAGCAGCTTGGTCTGGGGAGATGAGCAGTTCTTC
TRBV28,NA,TRBJ1-1,NA,CASSSPGEHARRAEAFF,TGTGCCAGCAGTTCCCCGGGAGAACACGCGCGGCGCGCTGAAGCTTTCTTT
TRBV9,NA,TRBJ2-3,NA,CASSVRGGDTQYF,TGTGCCAGCAGCGTAAGGGGGGGGGATACGCAGTATTTT
TRBV5-8,TRBD1,TRBJ1-5,NA,CASSVTGSNQPQHF,TGTGCCAGCAGCGTGACAGGGTCCAATCAGCCCCAGCATTTT
TRBV7-9,NA,TRBJ2-7,NA,CASREGGSGSYEQYF,TGTGCCAGCAGGGAAGGCGGTTCTGGGTCTTACGAGCAGTACTTC
TRBV12-5,TRBD1,TRBJ1-1,once,CASGDRTGNTEAFF,TGTGCTAGTGGTGACAGGACAGGAAACACTGAAGCTTTCTTT
TRBV5-8,NA,TRBJ1-3,NA,CASSFPGQPTSGNTIYF,TGTGCCAGCAGCTTCCCTGGACAGCCTACCTCTGGAAACACCATATATTTT
TRBV2,NA,TRBJ1-1,NA,CASSDRGQVTEAFF,TGTGCCAGCAGTGACAGGGGCCAAGTCACTGAAGCTTTCTTT
TRBV4-2,TRBD1,TRBJ1-5,once,CASSHEGALSNQPQHF,TGTGCCAGCAGCCACGAGGGGGCCCTAAGCAATCAGCCCCAGCATTTT
TRBV9,TRBD1,TRBJ1-1,NA,CASNTGTGEAEAFF,TGTGCCAGTAATACCGGGACAGGGGAGGCTGAAGCTTTCTTT
TRBV5-1,TRBD1,TRBJ2-7,NA,CASRRGDWGQGSYEQYF,TGCGCCAGCAGACGAGGAGATTGGGGACAGGGTTCCTACGAGCAGTACTTC
TRBV4-1,TRBD1,TRBJ1-2,NA,CASSQDRGNYGYTF,TGCGCCAGCAGCCAAGACAGGGGGAACTATGGCTACACCTTC
TRBV5-1,TRBD1,TRBJ1-1,once,CASSLRSRDRGDEAFF,TGCGCCAGCAGCCTTCGGAGCAGAGACAGGGGGGATGAAGCTTTCTTT
TRBV7-6,NA,TRBJ1-2,NA,CASSYGGDTYGYTF,TGTGCCAGCAGCTACGGGGGGGACACATATGGCTACACCTTC
TRBV2,TRBD1,TRBJ1-4,NA,CARSGGTNEKLFF,TGTGCCAGATCAGGGGGAACTAATGAAAAACTGTTTTTT
TRBV6-1,NA,TRBJ1-1,NA,CASSYTGNTEAFF,TGTGCCAGCAGTTATACGGGAAACACTGAAGCTTTCTTT
TRBV6-6,NA,TRBJ2-7,NA,CASSYGRGADEQYF,TGTGCCAGCAGTTACGGAAGGGGCGCGGACGAGCAGTACTTC
TRBV7-8,NA,TRBJ2-3,NA,CASSLKFAGAETDTQYF,TGTGCCAGCAGCTTAAAGTTCGCGGGGGCTGAGACAGATACGCAGTATTTT
TRBV27,NA,TRBJ2-7,NA,CASSWQGSVEQYF,TGTGCCAGCAGTTGGCAGGGCTCGGTCGAGCAGTACTTC
TRBV6-1,NA,TRBJ1-1,NA,CASSAGWLSGKNTEAFF,TGTGCCAGCAGTGCGGGGTGGCTCAGCGGGAAGAACACTGAAGCTTTCTTT